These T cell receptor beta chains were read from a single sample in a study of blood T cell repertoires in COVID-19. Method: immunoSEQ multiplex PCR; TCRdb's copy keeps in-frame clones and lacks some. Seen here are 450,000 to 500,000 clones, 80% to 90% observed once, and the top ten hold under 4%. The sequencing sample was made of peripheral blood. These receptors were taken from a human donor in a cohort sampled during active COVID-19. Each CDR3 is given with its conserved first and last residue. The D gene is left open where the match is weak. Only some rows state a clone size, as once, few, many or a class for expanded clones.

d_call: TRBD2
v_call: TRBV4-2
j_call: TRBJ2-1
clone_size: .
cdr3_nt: TGTGCCAGCAGCCAATTCCGGGGACAAGCGGGAGTTTTCGATGAGCAGTTCTTC
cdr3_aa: CASSQFRGQAGVFDEQFF

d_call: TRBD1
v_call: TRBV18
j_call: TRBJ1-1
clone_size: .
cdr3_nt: TGTGCCAGCTCACCACGGACAGGGGACACTGAAGCTTTCTTT
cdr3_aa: CASSPRTGDTEAFF

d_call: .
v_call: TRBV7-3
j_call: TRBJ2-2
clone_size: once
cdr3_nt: TGTGCCAGCAGCCCCCGTCAGGGCGCCGACACCGGGGAGCTGTTTTTT
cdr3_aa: CASSPRQGADTGELFF

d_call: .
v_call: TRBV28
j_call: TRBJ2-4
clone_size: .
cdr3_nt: TGTGCCAGCACCGCCCTAGGGGCAGTGGCCAAAAACATTCAGTACTTC
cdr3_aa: CASTALGAVAKNIQYF

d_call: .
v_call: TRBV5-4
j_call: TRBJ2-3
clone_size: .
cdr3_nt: TGTGCCAGCAGCTTGGGACTAGGAGACACAGATACGCAGTATTTT
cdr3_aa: CASSLGLGDTDTQYF

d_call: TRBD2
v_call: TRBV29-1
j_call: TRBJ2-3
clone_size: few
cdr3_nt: TGCAGCGTTCGCCCTAGCGGGAGAATAGATACGCAGTATTTT
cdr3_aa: CSVRPSGRIDTQYF

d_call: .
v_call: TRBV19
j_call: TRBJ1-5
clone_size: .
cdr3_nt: TGTGCCAGTAGTACTCCGGGCAATCAGCCCCAGCATTTT
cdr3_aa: CASSTPGNQPQHF

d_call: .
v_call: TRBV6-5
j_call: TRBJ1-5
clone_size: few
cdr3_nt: TGTGCCAGCAGTTACTCTAATCGAGGGACCCAGCATTTT
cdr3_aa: CASSYSNRGTQHF

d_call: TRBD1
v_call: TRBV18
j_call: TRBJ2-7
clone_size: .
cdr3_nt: TGTGCCAGCTCACCTAGGGGGCGCGATGAGCAGTACTTC
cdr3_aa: CASSPRGRDEQYF

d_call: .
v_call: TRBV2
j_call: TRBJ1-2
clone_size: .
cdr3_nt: TGTGCCAGCAGCCTTTTAGCGTCGCATGGCTACACCTTC
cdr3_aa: CASSLLASHGYTF

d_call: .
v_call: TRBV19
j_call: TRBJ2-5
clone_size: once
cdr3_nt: TGTGCCAGTAGTATCACGACAGCCTCGGAGACCCAGTACTTC
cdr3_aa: CASSITTASETQYF

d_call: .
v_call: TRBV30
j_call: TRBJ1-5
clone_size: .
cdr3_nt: TGTGCCTGGAGCCTCCGACAGGCGGGTCAGCCCCAGCATTTT
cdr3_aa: CAWSLRQAGQPQHF

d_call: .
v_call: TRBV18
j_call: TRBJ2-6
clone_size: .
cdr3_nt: TGTGCCAGCTCACCAGCAGACATCTCTGGGGCCAACGTCCTGACTTTC
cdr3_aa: CASSPADISGANVLTF

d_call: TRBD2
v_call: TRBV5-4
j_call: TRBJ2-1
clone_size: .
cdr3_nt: TGTGCCAGCAGACTTATGGGACTAGCGGGTGCAAATCGGCAGTTCTTC
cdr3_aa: CASRLMGLAGANRQFF

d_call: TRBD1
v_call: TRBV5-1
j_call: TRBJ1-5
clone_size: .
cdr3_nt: TGCGCCAGCAGCATGACAGGGCGCAATCAGCCCCAGCATTTT
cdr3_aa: CASSMTGRNQPQHF

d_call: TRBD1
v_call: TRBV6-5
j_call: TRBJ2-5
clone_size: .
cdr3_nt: TGTGCCAGCAGTCGGGACAGGGTGACGCGAGAGACCCAGTACTTC
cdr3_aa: CASSRDRVTRETQYF

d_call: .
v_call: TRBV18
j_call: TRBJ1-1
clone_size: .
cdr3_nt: TGTGCCAGCTTACAGGGATCTAACACTGAAGCTTTCTTT
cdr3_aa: CASLQGSNTEAFF

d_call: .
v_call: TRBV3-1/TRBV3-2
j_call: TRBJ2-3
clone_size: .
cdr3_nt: TGTGCCAGCAGCCAACAGTTTCCAGATACGCAGTATTTT
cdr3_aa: CASSQQFPDTQYF

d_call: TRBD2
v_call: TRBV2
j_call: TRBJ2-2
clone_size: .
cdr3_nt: TGTGCCAGCAGTTTACCGACGGGACTAGCGGGAGACCTCACCGGGGAGCTGTTTTTT
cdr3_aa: CASSLPTGLAGDLTGELFF

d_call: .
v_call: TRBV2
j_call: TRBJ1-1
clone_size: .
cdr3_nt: TGTGCCACCTTCCCCGGTGCGCGGGTCACTGAAGCTTTCTTT
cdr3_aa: CATFPGARVTEAFF

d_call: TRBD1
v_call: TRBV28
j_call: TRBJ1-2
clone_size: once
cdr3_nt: TGTGCCAGCAGTTTACCGGGACAGGGATATGGCTACACCTTC
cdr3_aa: CASSLPGQGYGYTF

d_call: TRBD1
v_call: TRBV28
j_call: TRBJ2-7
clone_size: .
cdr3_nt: TGTGCCAGCAGTTTAGGCGGACAGGTCTACGAGCAGTACTTC
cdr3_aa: CASSLGGQVYEQYF

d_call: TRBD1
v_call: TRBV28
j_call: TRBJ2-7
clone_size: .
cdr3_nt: TGTGCCAGCACCTACGGGACAGGGTCACTTGAGCAGTACTTC
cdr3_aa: CASTYGTGSLEQYF

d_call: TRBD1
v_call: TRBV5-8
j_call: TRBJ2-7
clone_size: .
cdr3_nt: TGTGCCAGCAGCTTGGGGCAGGGGGCGTACGAGCAGTACTTC
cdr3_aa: CASSLGQGAYEQYF

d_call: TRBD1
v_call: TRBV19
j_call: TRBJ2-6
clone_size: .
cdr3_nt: TGTGCCAGCAGGCGGGACAGGGGAAACAACGTCCTGACTTTC
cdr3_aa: CASRRDRGNNVLTF

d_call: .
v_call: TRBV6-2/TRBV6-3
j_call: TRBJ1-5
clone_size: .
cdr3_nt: TGTGCCAGCAGTTACGAGGAGCAAGGGGATCAGCCCCAGCATTTT
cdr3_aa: CASSYEEQGDQPQHF

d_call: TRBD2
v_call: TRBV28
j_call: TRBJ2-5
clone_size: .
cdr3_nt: TGTGCCAGCAGTTCCCTGGGCGGGAGGAGGGGAGAGACCCAGTACTTC
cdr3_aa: CASSSLGGRRGETQYF

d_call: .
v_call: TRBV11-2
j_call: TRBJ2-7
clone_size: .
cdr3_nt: TGTGCCAGCAGCAGGGTGACAGTCGAGCAGTACTTC
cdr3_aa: CASSRVTVEQYF

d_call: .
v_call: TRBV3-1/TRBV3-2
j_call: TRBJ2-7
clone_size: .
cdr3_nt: TGTGCCAGCAGCCGGATGGCTAGCGTCTCCTACGAGCAGTACTTC
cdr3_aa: CASSRMASVSYEQYF

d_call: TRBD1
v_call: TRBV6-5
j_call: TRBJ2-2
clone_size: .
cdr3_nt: TGTGCCAGCATCCCAGGGGGAGTCGGCACCGGGGAGCTGTTTTTT
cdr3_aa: CASIPGGVGTGELFF

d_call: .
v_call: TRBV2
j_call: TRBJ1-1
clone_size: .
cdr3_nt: TGTGCCAGCAGCTTCGACCGGGGGAACACTGAAGCTTTCTTT
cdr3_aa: CASSFDRGNTEAFF

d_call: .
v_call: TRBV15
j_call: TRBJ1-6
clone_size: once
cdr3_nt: TGTGCCACCAGCAGCTCGGGGATTAATTCACCCCTCCACTTT
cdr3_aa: CATSSSGINSPLHF

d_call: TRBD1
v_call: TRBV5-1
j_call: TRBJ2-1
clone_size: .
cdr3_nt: TGCGCCAGCAGCTGGGACAGCAATGAGCAGTTCTTC
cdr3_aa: CASSWDSNEQFF

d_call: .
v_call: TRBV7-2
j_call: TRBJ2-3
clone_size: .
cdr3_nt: TGTGCCAGCAGTCCCGACAGAAAATTTGATACGCAGTATTTT
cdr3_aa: CASSPDRKFDTQYF

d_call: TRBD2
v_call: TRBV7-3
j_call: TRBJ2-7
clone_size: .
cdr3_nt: TGTGCCAGCAGCTTAATGGGGACTAGCGGTTACGAGCAGTACTTC
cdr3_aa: CASSLMGTSGYEQYF

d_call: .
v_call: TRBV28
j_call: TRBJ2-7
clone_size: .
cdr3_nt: TGTGCCAGCAGTTCTATCCAACCCCGCGCCGAGCAGTACTTC
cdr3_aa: CASSSIQPRAEQYF

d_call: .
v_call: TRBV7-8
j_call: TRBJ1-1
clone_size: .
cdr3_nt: TGTGCCAGCAGTTTTAGGTTCGAAGAGGGAGCTTTCTTT
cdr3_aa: CASSFRFEEGAFF

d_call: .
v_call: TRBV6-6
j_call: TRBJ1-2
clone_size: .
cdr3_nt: TGTGCCAGCAGCCTCCAAAGCGGGGGCTACACCTTC
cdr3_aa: CASSLQSGGYTF

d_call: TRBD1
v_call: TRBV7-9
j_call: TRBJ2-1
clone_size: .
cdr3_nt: TGTGCCAGCAGCTTATATATGGGACAGACCTACAATGAGCAGTTCTTC
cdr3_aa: CASSLYMGQTYNEQFF

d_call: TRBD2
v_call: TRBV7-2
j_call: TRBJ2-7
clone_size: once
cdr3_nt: TGTGCCAGCAGCCCTACCCCTTCGGGACTAGCGGGAGTCTACGAGCAGTACTTC
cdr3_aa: CASSPTPSGLAGVYEQYF

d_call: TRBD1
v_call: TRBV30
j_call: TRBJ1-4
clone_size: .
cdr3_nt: TGTGCCTGGAGGGGACAGGGATGGGAAAAACTGTTTTTT
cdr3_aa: CAWRGQGWEKLFF

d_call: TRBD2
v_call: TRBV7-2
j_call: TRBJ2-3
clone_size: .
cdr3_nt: TGTGCCAGCAGCCATAGGCGGGGGGCAAATACGCAGTATTTT
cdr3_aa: CASSHRRGANTQYF

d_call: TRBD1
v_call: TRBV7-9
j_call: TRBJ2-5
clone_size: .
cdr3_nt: TGTGCCAGCCGACACAGGGGTGGCGTTGGAGAGACCCAGTACTTC
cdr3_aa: CASRHRGGVGETQYF

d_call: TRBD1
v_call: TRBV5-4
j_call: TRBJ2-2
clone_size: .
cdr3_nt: TGTGCCAGCAGCCTACTACAGGGGCCCGGGGAGCTGTTTTTT
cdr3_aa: CASSLLQGPGELFF

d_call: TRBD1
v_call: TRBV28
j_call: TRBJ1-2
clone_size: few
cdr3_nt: TGTGCCAGCAGGGGGACAGGGTCCCACTATGGCTACACCTTC
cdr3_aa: CASRGTGSHYGYTF

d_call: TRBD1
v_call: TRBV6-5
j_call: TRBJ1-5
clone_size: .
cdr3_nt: TGTGCCAGCAGTACGACAGGGAAGAATCAGCCCCAGCATTTT
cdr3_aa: CASSTTGKNQPQHF

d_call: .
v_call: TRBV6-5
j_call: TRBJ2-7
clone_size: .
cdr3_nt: TGTGCCAGCAGTTACTCCGGGACACTTAAATCCTACGAGCAGTACTTC
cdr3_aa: CASSYSGTLKSYEQYF

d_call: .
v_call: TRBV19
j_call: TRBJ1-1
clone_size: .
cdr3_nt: TGTGCCAGTAGTACCAGGGCGGACAGCTCTGAAGCTTTCTTT
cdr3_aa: CASSTRADSSEAFF

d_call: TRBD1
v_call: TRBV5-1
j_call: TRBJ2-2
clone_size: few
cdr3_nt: TGCGCCAGCAGCTTGAACGGACAGGGGGCCCCCGGGGAGCTGTTTTTT
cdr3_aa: CASSLNGQGAPGELFF